Sequencing of this T cell receptor (beta chain) was carried out in a study of T cell repertoires in cytomegalovirus infection (dated by TCRdb to between 2017 and 2020). About the full investigation: The peptide stimulations were aimed at well-studied HLA-B-restricted epitopes as well as recently identified HLA-C-restricted CMV epitopes, whose presentation resists viral immunomodulation. Donor HLA type was relevant to the analysis, because carriage of CMV infection together with the matching HLA type was indicated by public TCR beta signatures. Broader findings and caveats from the paper: The ex vivo response was dominated by HLA-C-restricted CMV-specific TCR beta clonotypes, which also provided the single most frequent clonotype in two of eight donors. Cumulative frequency of public TCR beta family members discriminated carriers of CMV infection plus the relevant HLA type in this cohort and an independent approximately 350-donor cohort.

This clonotype has ten or more counts. It lacks a known antigen. No base qualities exist here, and no much larger clone lies one base off it. Instrument used: Illumina HiSeq 1500. TCRdb ran its own pipeline on the public reads, namely fastp trimming at Q25 and MiXCR clone calling, and kept in-frame beta chains. One record per CDR3 amino acid sequence lists the most common genes and DNA. This sample is represented by 250,000 to 300,000 distinct CDR3 sequences; approximately 22% of them were singletons. The ten top clones hold roughly 19% of the sample. Including cysteine and phenylalanine, the CDR3 has 15 amino acids. Just CDR3 DNA is preserved here, 45 bases in frame from base 1. Clipping removes 5 bases from V and 4 bases from J, with 11 as the unmatched junction base count. Sequences SEHNR (CDR1) and FQNEAQ (CDR2) are obtained from the germline V gene (reference sequence). This sample's treatment or condition label indicates: in vitro stimulation with specific CMV peptide epitopes to enrich CMV-specific T cells.

Here the chain combines TRBV7-9 and TRBJ2-7, and 7 junction bases match TRBD1. The material sequenced was cultured PBMCs, taken from culture after CMV antigen stimulation. The sequence was obtained from a human donor in good health (CMV status not recorded). Some clones in this sample may be carry-over from other donors' samples. In nucleotide form, the sequence is TGTGCCAGCAGCCTGACAGGGAAAGACTCTTACGAGCAGTACTTC. Its translation is CASSLTGKDSYEQYF.